This TCR beta chain came from a study of T cells in Graves' hyperthyroidism and ophthalmopathy. Trimming left V 5 bases short and J 2 bases short, with 12 bases between. The CDR3 spans 14 residues. Germline V gene lookup returns CDR1 SGHTA and CDR2 FQGNSA. This clonotype was observed at least ten times. What it binds is unknown. Researchers took RNA transcripts and amplified the TCR beta CDR3 regions from them. First-round RT-PCR of the TCR CDR3 relied on the HTBI primer set. TCRdb fed the multiplex PCR reads into MiXCR, producing one record per CDR3 protein. The sample contains 660,000 or so distinct CDR3 sequences, roughly 20% of which appear only once. Findings and caveats of the study: In simple terms, a model built on 13 V-J features told ophthalmopathy apart from stable hyperthyroidism. Most clonotypes that expanded in the thyroid above 0.001 also showed up in blood.

The TCR sequence derives from a man younger than 40 with Graves' ophthalmopathy. This chain links TRBV7-2 with TRBJ1-2; D unclear. The sequencing input was blood. The CDR3 nucleotides read TGTGCCAGCAGCCCTCATGGGGTGAACTATGGCTACACCTTC. Its protein product is CASSPHGVNYGYTF.